This T cell receptor beta chain was observed in a study of cytomegalovirus exposure and HLA in healthy donors. J gave up 4 bases and V 5 bases, and 9 bases lay outside the gene matches. CDR3 length: 16 amino acids. CDR1 and CDR2 (germline): SGHAT, FQNNGV. PCR amplification relied on 60 Vbeta primers (plus 13 Jbeta primers). Measured with immunoSEQ multiplex PCR; TCRdb has only the in-frame clones, and not every one. The repertoire holds around 65,000 clones, with about 75% as singletons. Whole-study results and caveats: V- and J-gene trimming in TCR beta was tied to a missense DCLRE1C variant by an analysis performed later. As a later analysis showed, several of the most significant clusters appeared to be linked to common viral pathogens. Reports credit the classifier with highly specific, highly sensitive diagnosis of cytomegalovirus status. It was likely that a cluster of highly shared sequence variants was a sequencing artifact.

A note on this clone: What it binds is not known.

The J gene is TRBJ2-1, the V gene TRBV11-2; 9 bases line up with TRBD2. Sequenced: PBMCs. This receptor was obtained from a woman in her 30s in good health and CMV-seropositive. As DNA, the CDR3 is TGTGCCAGCAGCCCCCTAAGCGGGAGGAGGTACAATGAGCAGTTCTTC. Translated: CASSPLSGRRYNEQFF.